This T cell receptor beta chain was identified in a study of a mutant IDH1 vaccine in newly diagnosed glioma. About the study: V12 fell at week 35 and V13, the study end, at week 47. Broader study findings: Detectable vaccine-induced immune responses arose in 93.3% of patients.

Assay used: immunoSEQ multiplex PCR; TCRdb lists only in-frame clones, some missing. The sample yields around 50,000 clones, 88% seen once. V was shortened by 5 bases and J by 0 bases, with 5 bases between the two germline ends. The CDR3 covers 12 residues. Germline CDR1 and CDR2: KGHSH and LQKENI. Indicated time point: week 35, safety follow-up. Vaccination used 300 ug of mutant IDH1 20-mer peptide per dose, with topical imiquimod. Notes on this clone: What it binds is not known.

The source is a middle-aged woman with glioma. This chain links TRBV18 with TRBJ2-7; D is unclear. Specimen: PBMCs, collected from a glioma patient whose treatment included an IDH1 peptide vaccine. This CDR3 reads CASSWSSYEQYF. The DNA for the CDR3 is TGTGCCAGCTCATGGAGCTCCTACGAGCAGTACTTC.